The 22 T cell receptor beta chains reported below all come from one sample, sequenced in a study of T cells in localized non-small cell lung cancer. Only in-frame clones appear in the TCRdb table, and some are missing; sequencing was by immunoSEQ multiplex PCR. The sample records 15,000 to 20,000 clones, around 91% being singletons. Sequences were derived from peripheral blood mononuclear cells, sampled before any cancer treatment. These receptors came from a woman between 35 and 70 years old with stage III lung adenocarcinoma.

This clone was observed a few times. This chain links TRBV5-1 with TRBJ1-4; tentatively, D is TRBD1 (5 bases). The germline V and J ends were trimmed by 3 bases and 4 bases, with 7 bases remaining between them. CDR1 is SGHRS, CDR2 YFSETQ, per germline. The CDR3 is made up of 13 amino acids. CDR3 protein: CASSWGGNEKLFF. As DNA, the CDR3 is TGCGCCAGCAGCTGGGGGGGTAATGAAAAACTGTTTTTT.

This chain uses TRBV5-4 with TRBJ2-2, with no clear D. Deletions cut 0 bases from V and 7 bases from J, with 4 bases between. From germline, CDR1 is SGHNT and CDR2 YYREEE (reference sequence). This CDR3 is built from 12 residues. The CDR3 sequence is CASSLVDGELFF. CDR3 DNA: TGTGCCAGCAGCTTGGTGGACGGGGAGCTGTTTTTT.

This chain joins TRBV27 and TRBJ1-3; 8 positions match TRBD1. The CDR3 length is 16 residues. The V gene end was trimmed by 6 bases and the J gene end by 0 bases; junction bases not matched to a gene: 7. Germline CDR1 and CDR2: MNHEY and SMNVEV (reference sequence). CDR3 sequence reads: CASSQGAGGSGNTIYF. DNA for the CDR3: TGTGCCAGCAGCCAGGGGGCAGGGGGCTCTGGAAACACCATATATTTT.

The chain joins TRBV4-1 to TRBJ1-2; D might be TRBD1 (5 bases). Germline V gene sequence: CDR1 MGHRA, CDR2 YSYEKL. V lost 0 bases to trimming and J lost 5 bases, with 19 bases between them. The CDR3 has 17 amino acids. CDR3 sequence (DNA): TGCGCCAGCAGCCAAGATCCGACCCAAGGGACGGTTTATGGCTACACCTTC. Translating gives CASSQDPTQGTVYGYTF.

This chain connects TRBV7-2 to TRBJ2-2; possible D gene TRBD2, 5 bases. Trimming pared 8 bases from V and 0 bases from J, leaving 13 bases between. Germline V gene data show CDR1 as SGHTA and CDR2 as FQGNSA. The CDR3 has 15 residues. CDR3 in amino acids: CASGQAGANTGELFF. CDR3 nucleotide sequence: TGTGCCAGCGGTCAAGCCGGGGCGAACACCGGGGAGCTGTTTTTT.

The rearrangement links TRBV19 to TRBJ2-2, with D perhaps TRBD2 (6 bases). V lost 4 bases and J 0 bases, leaving 6 bases between the germline ends. This CDR3 comprises 14 residues. Germline CDR1 and CDR2: LNHDA and SQIVND (reference sequence). CDR3 bases: TGTGCCAGTAGTAGGGGGGCGAACACCGGGGAGCTGTTTTTT. Translating it yields CASSRGANTGELFF.

J is TRBJ2-2 and V is TRBV7-6; TRBD1 might be the D (5 bases). The germline V and J ends were trimmed by 2 bases and 8 bases, with 12 bases remaining between them. The CDR3 spans 14 residues. Germline CDR1 SGHVS, CDR2 FNYEAQ. CDR3 DNA: TGTGCCAGCAGCTTACAGGGTGGGGAAGGGGAGCTGTTTTTT. Protein product: CASSLQGGEGELFF.

In its sample, this clone was seen once. The chain has TRBV11-2 and TRBJ2-1; TRBD2 agrees at 8 bases. The length of the CDR3 is 17 residues. Germline V gives CDR1 SGHAT, CDR2 FQNNGV. V was pared by 2 bases and J by 8 bases, with 14 bases of the junction left unmatched. The CDR3 DNA is TGTGCCAGCAGCTTAAGTTCAAGTGGGACTAGGCGCGATGAGCAGTTCTTC. This codes for CASSLSSSGTRRDEQFF.

The chain recombines TRBV5-1 with TRBJ2-2; D is unclear. Germline-derived CDR1 and CDR2 are SGHRS and YFSETQ. The V end lost 0 bases, the J end lost 3 bases, and 3 bases lay between the germline ends. The CDR3 totals 13 residues. The CDR3: CASSLAHTGELFF. For the CDR3, the DNA is TGCGCCAGCAGCTTGGCACACACCGGGGAGCTGTTTTTT.

This chain links TRBV16 with TRBJ2-5, with TRBD1 identical over 9 bases. This CDR3 has 15 residues. Germline V CDR1 and CDR2: KGHSY, FQNENV. Unmatched junction bases numbered 3, after V lost 0 bases and J lost 4 bases. The CDR3 reads CASSQSNRGRETQYF. The CDR3 bases are TGTGCCAGCAGCCAATCGAACAGGGGGCGAGAGACCCAGTACTTC.

The gene calls are TRBV9 and TRBJ2-5; 7 bases are a match to TRBD2. Germline loops: CDR1 SGDLS, CDR2 YYNGEE. Losses at the gene ends were 3 bases for V and 5 bases for J; bases not matched to a gene: 10. The CDR3 loop spans 15 amino acids. The DNA for the CDR3 is TGTGCCAGCAGCGAGAGCGGGAACAGTCGGGAGACCCAGTACTTC. It translates to CASSESGNSRETQYF.

This chain links TRBV19 with TRBJ2-3; 11 bases are a match to TRBD2. Germline-derived CDR1 and CDR2 are LNHDA and SQIVND (reference sequence). The CDR3 sequence is 15 residues long. J lost 8 bases, V lost 5 bases, and 9 bases had no gene match. CDR3 sequence (DNA): TGTGCCAGTAGTTTAGCGGGAGGGAACAAGGGTACGCAGTATTTT. Amino acid sequence: CASSLAGGNKGTQYF.

The chain carries TRBV7-9 and TRBJ1-1; no definite D call. The CDR3 totals 12 residues. CDR1 is SEHNR, CDR2 FQNEAQ, per germline (reference sequence). Trimming removed 3 bases from V and 5 bases from J, with 7 bases in between. The CDR3 DNA sequence: TGTGCCAGCAGCTTTGAGTGGACTGAAGCTTTCTTT. It specifies CASSFEWTEAFF.

The genes are TRBV4-1 and TRBJ1-2; 8 bases line up with TRBD1. Germline trimming cut 4 bases from V and 3 bases from J; bases unmatched to any gene: 7. Germline V gives CDR1 MGHRA, CDR2 YSYEKL. The CDR3 covers 15 residues. CDR3 DNA: TGCGCCAGCAGCCCCGGACAGGGTGGCGACTATGGCTACACCTTC. It translates to CASSPGQGGDYGYTF.

The CDR3 DNA is TGTGCCACCAGCAGTTACCGGGACGGCGGCAATCAGCCCCAGCATTTT. Residues: CATSSYRDGGNQPQHF. The rearrangement uses TRBV15 and TRBJ1-5; perhaps TRBD1 as D (5 bases). Trimming removed 3 bases from V and 2 bases from J, with 14 bases in between. Germline CDR1 and CDR2: LNHNV and YYDKDF (reference sequence). This CDR3 is built from 16 residues. Full variable domain (outside the CDR3, taken from reference TRBV15 and TRBJ1-5): DAMVIQNPRYQVTQFGKPVTLSCSQTLNHNVMYWYQQKSSQAPKLLFHYYDKDFNNEADTPDNFQSRRPNTSFCFLDIRSPGLGDTAMYLCATSSYRDGGNQPQHFGDGTRLSIL.

The rearrangement uses TRBV19 and TRBJ2-5; tentatively, D is TRBD1 or TRBD2 (5 bases each). Germline assignment: CDR1 LNHDA and CDR2 SQIVND (reference sequence). Trimming left V 6 bases short and J 5 bases short, with 22 bases between. This CDR3 is 16 amino acids long. The CDR3 DNA reads as TGTGCCAGTAGCCCCGAGGGGCTCCCTACTCGGGAGACCCAGTACTTC. Translation: CASSPEGLPTRETQYF.

This CDR3 is CASSSGLAGEQSSYNEQFF. The CDR3 DNA reads TGTGCCAGCAGCTCGGGACTAGCGGGGGAACAAAGCTCCTACAATGAGCAGTTCTTC. The J gene is TRBJ2-1, the V gene TRBV11-3; 14 nucleotides line up with TRBD2. In germline, CDR1 is SGHNT, CDR2 YENEEA. Trimming removed 4 bases from V and 0 bases from J; junction bases left unmatched: 8. The CDR3 runs 19 residues. Full variable domain (missing parts from reference TRBV11-3 and TRBJ2-1): EAGVVQSPRYKIIEKKQPVAFWCNPISGHNTLYWYLQNLGQGPELLIRYENEEAVDDSQLPKDRFSAERLKGVDSTLKIQPAELGDSAVYLCASSSGLAGEQSSYNEQFFGPGTRLTVL.

As DNA, the CDR3 is TGTGCCAGCAGTTTCCTGCGGGAGTTTGGCAATGAGCAGTTCTTC. Its protein is CASSFLREFGNEQFF. The chain couples TRBV6-5 to TRBJ2-1; 7 bases are shared with TRBD2. Germline CDR1 MNHEY, CDR2 SVGAGI. This CDR3 comprises 15 residues. V was pared by 4 bases and J by 6 bases, with 9 bases of the junction left unmatched.

This clone was counted only a few times. The genes are TRBV4-3 and TRBJ2-3, with unresolved D. The CDR3 extends over 14 amino acids. CDR1 is LGHNA, CDR2 YSLEER, per germline. The V and J ends lost 1 base and 1 base respectively, with 6 bases between them. The chain's CDR3 is CASSQGARTDTQYF. As DNA, the CDR3 is TGCGCCAGCAGCCAAGGTGCCCGCACAGATACGCAGTATTTT.

The chain carries TRBV27 and TRBJ2-1; D uncertain. CDR3 length: 15 residues. The germline CDR1 and CDR2 sequences are MNHEY and SMNVEV (reference sequence). V shed 5 bases and J shed 0 bases, with 11 bases lying between them. CDR3 nucleotide sequence: TGTGCCAGCAGTCAGACACAGTTCTCCTACAATGAGCAGTTCTTC. Translation gives CASSQTQFSYNEQFF.

This clone appeared a single time. The chain couples TRBV10-2 to TRBJ2-5, with 11 nucleotides matching TRBD1. Trimming at V came to 10 bases and at J to 0 bases, leaving 10 bases not matched to a gene. The CDR3 has 16 residues. Germline V gene lookup returns CDR1 WSHSY and CDR2 SAAADI. CDR3 nucleotides: TGCGCCACTCGAGTCGGGGACAGGGGGGACCAAGAGACCCAGTACTTC. Protein sequence: CATRVGDRGDQETQYF.

The V gene is TRBV27, the J gene TRBJ2-2; D remains ambiguous. This CDR3 region has 13 residues. The germline V gene has CDR1 MNHEY and CDR2 SMNVEV (reference sequence). Trimming shortened V by 2 bases and J by 0 bases, and 1 base separated the two germline ends. Here the CDR3 reads CASSLTNTGELFF. In DNA form, the CDR3 reads TGTGCCAGCAGTTTAACGAACACCGGGGAGCTGTTTTTT.